A single sample is the source of the 19 T cell receptor beta chains below, sequenced in a study of blood T cell repertoires in COVID-19 (dated by TCRdb to 2018 to 2021). Preparation of the library involved the immunoSEQ multiplex PCR assay. What TCRdb holds here is the immuneACCESS table cut down to in-frame rearrangements. Part of the clones is not present; checked against another copy, under half of the missing clones reflect an unresolved V gene, and the others are unexplained. The sample table contains about 300,000 clones; only one count was recorded for about 88% of them. Almost 1.5% of the sample belongs to the ten largest clones. Sequenced: peripheral blood. The receptors were sampled from a human donor with COVID-19, enrolled during active disease. The donor label of this sample is uncertain.

The CDR3 DNA reads TGTGCCAGCAGTTCGACAGGGGGCGCCTGGGAAAAACTGTTTTTT. Translated: CASSSTGGAWEKLFF. This chain uses TRBV28 with TRBJ1-4; 10 nucleotides agree with TRBD1. Germline V lookup: CDR1 MDHEN, CDR2 SYDVKM. This CDR3 is built from 15 residues. The ends lost 4 bases at V and 8 bases at J; junction bases unmatched: 7.

This sequence joins TRBV4-3 and TRBJ2-7, with D possibly TRBD2 on 6 matching bases. The germline gives CDR1 LGHNA, CDR2 YSLEER. Trimming left V 2 bases short and J 1 base short, with 12 bases between. The CDR3 length is 15 residues. The CDR3 bases are TGCGCCAGCAGCCAAATACTAGCTCATTCCTACGAGCAGTACTTC. Protein: CASSQILAHSYEQYF.

The sample holds one count of this clone. The chain joins TRBV28 to TRBJ2-6; tentative D call: TRBD2 (6 bases). The V gene's germline CDR1 is MDHEN and CDR2 SYDVKM. Trimming removed 6 bases at V and 2 bases at J, with 20 bases between. The CDR3 length is 18 residues. The DNA for the CDR3 is TGTGCCAGCAGCCCCCCTGGCGGGACGCTAACTGGGGCCAACGTCCTGACTTTC. Amino acids: CASSPPGGTLTGANVLTF.

This chain uses TRBV5-5 with TRBJ2-7; TRBD1 is a possible D gene (7 bases). The CDR3 sequence is 15 residues long. CDR1 and CDR2 (germline): SGHKS, YYEKEE (reference sequence). V gave up 0 bases and J gave up 4 bases, with 14 bases separating them. The CDR3 reads CASSLGETGRYEQYF. The CDR3 DNA sequence: TGTGCCAGCAGCTTGGGCGAGACAGGGAGGTACGAGCAGTACTTC.

The V and J genes are TRBV1 and TRBJ2-1; the D segment call TRBD2 is taken from the table without a DNA check. TRBV1 is a documented pseudogene. The CDR3 is made up of 15 amino acids. CDR3 nucleotides: TGCACCAGCAGCCTTACTAGCGGGTTCTACAATGAGCAGTTCTTC. This translates into CTSSLTSGFYNEQFF.

The V and J genes are TRBV28 and TRBJ2-1; 8 bases are shared with TRBD2. With V trimmed by 2 bases and J by 7 bases, 4 bases remained unmatched. This CDR3 comprises 14 residues. Germline CDR1 reads MDHEN; CDR2 reads SYDVKM. CDR3 nucleotide sequence: TGTGCCAGCAGTTTAGTCGGGAGGGGAAATGAGCAGTTCTTC. It specifies CASSLVGRGNEQFF.

This clone appeared a few times. The chain links TRBV5-1 to TRBJ2-3, with 13 bases identical to TRBD2. The germline CDR1 and CDR2 sequences are SGHRS and YFSETQ. V shed 3 bases, J shed 4 bases, and the junction held 5 bases outside the gene matches. The CDR3 totals 16 residues. CDR3 loop: CASSWRTSGSPDTQYF. CDR3 in DNA: TGCGCCAGCAGCTGGAGGACTAGCGGGAGCCCAGATACGCAGTATTTT. Full variable domain (missing parts from reference TRBV5-1 and TRBJ2-3): KAGVTQTPRYLIKTRGQQVTLSCSPISGHRSVSWYQQTPGQGLQFLFEYFSETQRNKGNFPGRFSGRQFSNSRSEMNVSTLELGDSALYLCASSWRTSGSPDTQYFGPGTRLTVL.

The J gene is TRBJ2-3, the V gene TRBV19; 7 bases fit TRBD1. The V and J ends lost 3 bases and 4 bases, in that order; junction bases with no gene match: 4. CDR3 length: 14 amino acids. Germline values: CDR1 LNHDA, CDR2 SQIVND (reference sequence). The CDR3 loop is CASSIQGVPDTQYF. The DNA for the CDR3 is TGTGCCAGTAGTATCCAGGGGGTCCCAGATACGCAGTATTTT.

The V gene is TRBV27, the J gene TRBJ1-4; weak D call: TRBD1 (6 bases). V was trimmed by 1 base and J by 8 bases, leaving 14 bases between them. The CDR3 runs 15 residues. Germline V CDR1 and CDR2: MNHEY, SMNVEV (reference sequence). Written as DNA, the CDR3 is TGTGCCAGCAGTTTATTGGGGGGGACACCGGAAAAACTGTTTTTT. Its translation: CASSLLGGTPEKLFF.

The chain is built from TRBV4-2 and TRBJ2-2; 14 bases fit TRBD2. Germline V lookup: CDR1 LGHNA, CDR2 YNFKEQ. This CDR3 spans 16 amino acids. V shed 4 bases and J 8 bases; nucleotides not matched to a gene: 6. CDR3 amino acids: CASSLEGTSGSGELFF. The CDR3 nucleotides are TGTGCCAGCAGCCTCGAAGGGACTAGCGGGAGTGGGGAGCTGTTTTTT.

The rearrangement joins TRBV5-1 to TRBJ1-1; tentatively, D is TRBD1 (6 bases). Trimming removed 2 bases from V and 4 bases from J, with 9 bases in between. This CDR3 region has 13 residues. Germline V gene data show CDR1 as SGHRS and CDR2 as YFSETQ. CDR3 coding DNA: TGCGCCAGCAGCTTTACAGGGATCACTGAAGCTTTCTTT. The encoded protein is CASSFTGITEAFF.

The chain joins TRBV19 to TRBJ2-2, with 7 bases matching TRBD2. CDR1 and CDR2 (germline): LNHDA, SQIVND (reference sequence). V gave up 0 bases and J gave up 5 bases; unmatched junction bases: 3. The CDR3 has 15 amino acids. The CDR3 DNA reads as TGTGCCAGTAGTATAGAGCGGGGGATAACCGGGGAGCTGTTTTTT. Its protein product is CASSIERGITGELFF.

The chain uses TRBV6-6 and TRBJ2-2, with D tentatively TRBD2 (5 bases). Germline CDR1 is MNHNY and CDR2 is SVGAGI (reference sequence). This CDR3 is 16 amino acids long. Trimming stripped 5 bases from V and 0 bases from J, with 13 bases between. CDR3 bases: TGTGCCAGCAGTCGGGCGACTACCGCGAACACCGGGGAGCTGTTTTTT. Its translation: CASSRATTANTGELFF.

This clone appeared a single time. This sequence joins TRBV10-2 and TRBJ1-1; 7 bases are shared with TRBD1. Germline CDR1 WSHSY, CDR2 SAAADI. Unmatched junction bases numbered 11, after V lost 10 bases and J lost 3 bases. There are 14 residues in the CDR3. This CDR3 reads CAIRAGGYYTEAFF. The CDR3 region has the DNA TGCGCCATTCGGGCAGGGGGGTATTACACTGAAGCTTTCTTT.

The rearrangement joins TRBV30 to TRBJ2-1; D is undetermined. CDR3 length equals 12 residues. V lost 0 bases, J lost 6 bases, and 6 bases lay in between. The V gene's germline CDR1 is GTSNPN and CDR2 SVGIG (reference sequence). The CDR3 region has the DNA TGTGCCTGGAGTGTCAGTACCAATGAGCAGTTCTTC. Translating it yields CAWSVSTNEQFF.

V and J are TRBV12-3 or TRBV12-4 and TRBJ2-3, with D unresolved. This CDR3 spans 12 amino acids. The V and J ends lost 7 bases and 3 bases respectively, with 8 bases between them. CDR3 DNA: TGTGCCAGCACCTATCGAACAGATACGCAGTATTTT. It codes for CASTYRTDTQYF.

This chain joins TRBV5-6 and TRBJ2-5, with TRBD1 matching over 9 bases. V lost 0 bases and J lost 2; bases outside the gene matches: 8. The CDR3 has 17 amino acids. Per the germline V gene, CDR1 is SGHDT and CDR2 is YYEEEE. The chain's CDR3 is CASSLAMGQGGQETQYF. As DNA, the CDR3 is TGTGCCAGCAGCTTGGCCATGGGACAGGGAGGGCAAGAGACCCAGTACTTC.

The chain carries TRBV27 and TRBJ1-2; a weak D match, TRBD1 (5 bases). V lost 0 bases, J lost 6 bases, and 11 bases lay in between. The germline V gene has CDR1 MNHEY and CDR2 SMNVEV (reference sequence). There are 14 residues in the CDR3. The CDR3 region is CASSLSRVVHGYTF. In DNA, the CDR3 is TGTGCCAGCAGTTTATCCAGGGTAGTACATGGCTACACCTTC.

The genes are TRBV7-2 and TRBJ1-6; TRBD1 is a possible D gene (6 bases). The CDR3 runs 18 residues. The V and J ends lost 5 bases and 0 bases respectively, with 17 bases between them. Germline-derived CDR1 and CDR2 are SGHTA and FQGNSA. The CDR3 spells CASSTPGGRGSYNSPLHF. In DNA form, the CDR3 reads TGTGCCAGCAGCACGCCGGGCGGCAGGGGCTCCTATAATTCACCCCTCCACTTT.